This record concerns one T cell receptor beta chain sequence. Its antigen is still unknown. TCRdb re-called the 5' RACE reads through MiXCR, storing one row per CDR3 protein. The sample holds over 55,000 distinct CDR3 sequences, roughly 30% seen once. In germline, CDR1 is MNHEY, CDR2 SVGEGT. CDR3 length: 15 residues. Trimming removed 0 bases from V and 5 bases from J; junction bases left unmatched: 2. Study-wide results and limits: Whole repertoires were not studied in the larger cohort, only one V-J beta rearrangement.

The genes are TRBV6-2 or TRBV6-3 and TRBJ2-1; 9 bases agree with TRBD2. Sequencing was carried out using tumor-infiltrating naive CD4+ T cells sorted from the breast tumor. Stated subset: naive CD4+ T cells, CD4+CD45RA+CD25-. The TCR sequence derives from a female donor with breast cancer. CDR3 DNA sequence: TGTGCCAGCAGTTACTCTGGCGGGGGGGACAATGAGCAGTTCTTC. This gives the protein CASSYSGGGDNEQFF.